This TCR beta chain was sequenced during a study of blood T cell repertoires in COVID-19. Study as a whole: From the United States, Italy and Spain came samples of acute and convalescent COVID-19. Sources were T cells, B-cell-depleted T cells, or PBMCs; the material itself was cDNA or gDNA.

The trim removed 5 bases at V and 8 bases at J, leaving 6 bases unmatched. The germline gives CDR1 GTSNPN, CDR2 SVGIG (reference sequence). The CDR3 covers 13 residues. In the original processing: The authors estimated nucleated cell counts from reference gene primer amplification. The data were produced by immunoSEQ multiplex PCR, yet TCRdb's version contains in-frame clones alone and is incomplete. V and J calls and clone size come straight from that table; D and trimming were deduced from the DNA. The repertoire includes about 17,000 clones, around four fifths of them detected once, and approximately 23% sits in the top ten.

The source is a man in his 60s with active or convalescent COVID-19. This chain joins TRBV30 and TRBJ2-2, with 9 bases aligning to TRBD1. The specimen sequenced was peripheral blood. This CDR3 is CAWGTGYRGELFF. In nucleotides, the CDR3 is TGTGCCTGGGGGACAGGGTATCGGGGGGAGCTGTTTTTT.